Listed below are T cell receptor beta chains from one sample, sequenced in a study of control samples from healthy donors and cancer patients. Using immunoSEQ multiplex PCR, the repertoire was profiled, and TCRdb retains in-frame clones only, with some absent. The profile shows some 120,000 clones, 85% to 90% of them singletons. Sequencing was performed on PBMCs. The receptors shown here come from a woman aged 45 to 65 with colorectal cancer. The CDR3 runs from the conserved cysteine through the conserved F or W. A D gene is named only where the DNA matches it firmly. Expanded clones are given a class, and other clones once, few, many or no size at all.

d_gene	abundance	v_gene	j_gene	CDR3nt	CDR3aa
-	-	TRBV7-9	TRBJ1-1	TGTGCCAGTGCTCCCGGACGTCGGATTACGAACACTGAAGCTTTCTTT	CASAPGRRITNTEAFF
-	-	TRBV29-1	TRBJ1-2	TGCAGCGTTGAATCAGGGAACGCATATGGCTACACCTTC	CSVESGNAYGYTF
-	-	TRBV11-2	TRBJ2-6	TGTGCCAGCAGCTTATCGCCTAGCTCTTCTGGGGCCAACGTCCTGACTTTC	CASSLSPSSSGANVLTF
TRBD2	-	TRBV7-9	TRBJ2-1	TGTGCCAGCAGCTCCGGGACTAGCGGGGGTTACAATGAGCAGTTCTTC	CASSSGTSGGYNEQFF
-	-	TRBV7-3	TRBJ2-3	TGTGCCAGCAGCTTAGCGGGTGCTAGCACAGATACGCAGTATTTT	CASSLAGASTDTQYF
-	-	TRBV5-4	TRBJ1-2	TGTGCCAGCAGCTTAACAAGATATGGCTACACCTTC	CASSLTRYGYTF
-	-	TRBV6-1	TRBJ1-5	TGTGCCAGCAGTGAAGCGGGGTTCTGGGGAAATCAGCCCCAGCATTTT	CASSEAGFWGNQPQHF
TRBD1	-	TRBV28	TRBJ1-2	TGTGCCAGCAGCCCGGGACAGGGGGCTGTAAACTATGGCTACACCTTC	CASSPGQGAVNYGYTF
-	few	TRBV5-1	TRBJ1-6	TGCGCCAGCAGCTGGGACCTGGGGAATTCACCCCTCCACTTT	CASSWDLGNSPLHF
-	-	TRBV5-1	TRBJ1-1	TGCGCCAGCAGCGGGGGAACAGTCTTTAACACTGAAGCTTTCTTT	CASSGGTVFNTEAFF
TRBD2	-	TRBV2	TRBJ2-1	TGTGCCAGCAGCCTACTGGCGGGAGGGACAAATGAGCAGTTCTTC	CASSLLAGGTNEQFF
TRBD1	-	TRBV3-1/TRBV3-2	TRBJ1-6	TGTGCCAGCAGCCGACAGGGCCGGGATTCACCCCTCCACTTT	CASSRQGRDSPLHF
TRBD1	-	TRBV6-5	TRBJ1-1	TGTGCCAGCAGGGCCGTCGGGACAGGGGACACTGAAGCTTTCTTT	CASRAVGTGDTEAFF
-	-	TRBV5-1	TRBJ2-1	TGCGCCAGCAGGGGGGCAGGGACTTACAATGAGCAGTTCTTC	CASRGAGTYNEQFF
-	-	TRBV11-2	TRBJ1-4	TGTGCCAGCAGCGTAAGGTGGTCGCGGGAAAAACTGTTTTTT	CASSVRWSREKLFF
-	-	TRBV20-1	TRBJ1-5	TGCAGTGCTAGTGGGCCGGTCTGGGGGCCCCAGCATTTT	CSASGPVWGPQHF
-	-	TRBV7-3	TRBJ2-1	TGTGCCAGCAGCTATTCCCCAAATGAGCAGTTCTTC	CASSYSPNEQFF
-	-	TRBV29-1	TRBJ2-3	TGCAGCGTTCGTTACAGTGGGAGCGCAGATACGCAGTATTTT	CSVRYSGSADTQYF
TRBD2	-	TRBV11-2	TRBJ2-7	TGTGCCAGCAGCTTAGGCGGGGGGCGCTCCTACGAGCAGTACTTC	CASSLGGGRSYEQYF
-	-	TRBV28	TRBJ1-2	TGTGCCAGCAGTCCTCACGACGAGAACTATGGCTACACCTTC	CASSPHDENYGYTF
-	once	TRBV15	TRBJ2-1	TGTGCCACCAGCAGGGAGACACGACAGGCCGATGAGCAGTTCTTC	CATSRETRQADEQFF
-	-	TRBV18	TRBJ1-2	TGTGCCAGCTCATACGATACGGCGGCTAACTATGGCTACACCTTC	CASSYDTAANYGYTF
-	-	TRBV19	TRBJ1-2	TGTGCCAGTAGTATCGCAGGGTCGGACTATGGCTACACCTTC	CASSIAGSDYGYTF
-	-	TRBV5-5	TRBJ1-3	TGTGCCAGCAGCTTGGTAGGTTGGGACAACTCTGGAAACACCATATATTTT	CASSLVGWDNSGNTIYF
-	-	TRBV7-9	TRBJ1-1	TGTGCCAGCAGTTATACAGTCTTGGAAGCTTTCTTT	CASSYTVLEAFF
-	-	TRBV5-1	TRBJ1-1	TGCGCCAGCAGCCCCCCCCCAGGGAACACTGAAGCTTTCTTT	CASSPPPGNTEAFF
TRBD2	-	TRBV11-3	TRBJ2-3	TGTGCCAGCAGCCGCGGGGGGGCCACAGATACGCAGTATTTT	CASSRGGATDTQYF
TRBD2	once	TRBV5-4	TRBJ2-5	TGTGCCAGCAGCTTGGGCAGCGGGGGGGCCAGGGAGACCCAGTACTTC	CASSLGSGGARETQYF
-	-	TRBV6-1	TRBJ1-4	TGTGCCAGCAGTGAATTAGGGCTAGCTAATGAAAAACTGTTTTTT	CASSELGLANEKLFF
-	-	TRBV2	TRBJ1-1	TGTGCCAGCAGCGAGGGCACAGCGAACACTGAAGCTTTCTTT	CASSEGTANTEAFF
TRBD1	-	TRBV6-5	TRBJ2-1	TGTGCCAGCATTAGGCAGGGACAGGGCGTTGATGAGCAGTTCTTC	CASIRQGQGVDEQFF
-	-	TRBV19	TRBJ2-3	TGTGCCAGTAGACCCGGGTGGGGAATCACAGATACGCAGTATTTT	CASRPGWGITDTQYF